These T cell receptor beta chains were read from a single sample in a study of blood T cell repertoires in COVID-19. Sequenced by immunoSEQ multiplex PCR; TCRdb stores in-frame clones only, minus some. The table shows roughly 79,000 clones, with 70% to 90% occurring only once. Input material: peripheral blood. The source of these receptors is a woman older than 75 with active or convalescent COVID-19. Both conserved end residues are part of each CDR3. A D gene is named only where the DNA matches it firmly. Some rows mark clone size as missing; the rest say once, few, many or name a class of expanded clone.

CDR3 protein: CASSSRDRSYEQYF; CDR3 DNA: TGCGCCAGCAGCTCCCGGGACAGATCATACGAGCAGTACTTC; clone size: .; J gene: TRBJ2-7; D gene: TRBD1; V gene: TRBV5-1
CDR3 protein: CASSFHDRPYEQYF; CDR3 DNA: TGTGCCAGCAGTTTTCACGACAGACCTTACGAGCAGTACTTC; clone size: few; J gene: TRBJ2-7; D gene: .; V gene: TRBV27
CDR3 protein: CASGRQGTGELFF; CDR3 DNA: TGTGCCAGCGGGAGACAGGGGACCGGGGAGCTGTTTTTT; clone size: .; J gene: TRBJ2-2; D gene: TRBD1; V gene: TRBV27
CDR3 protein: CARSLPGTSQETQYF; CDR3 DNA: TGTGCCAGAAGCTTGCCAGGGACAAGTCAAGAGACCCAGTACTTC; clone size: .; J gene: TRBJ2-5; D gene: .; V gene: TRBV5-3
CDR3 protein: CASSLPGQGVEAFF; CDR3 DNA: TGTGCCAGCTCACTCCCGGGACAGGGAGTTGAAGCTTTCTTT; clone size: .; J gene: TRBJ1-1; D gene: TRBD1; V gene: TRBV18
CDR3 protein: CATSDPTGQGAGELFF; CDR3 DNA: TGTGCCACCAGTGATCCGACGGGACAGGGTGCCGGGGAGCTGTTTTTT; clone size: .; J gene: TRBJ2-2; D gene: TRBD1; V gene: TRBV24-1
CDR3 protein: CASSYSPTGTNYGYTF; CDR3 DNA: TGTGCCAGCAGTTACTCCCCGACCGGGACAAACTATGGCTACACCTTC; clone size: few; J gene: TRBJ1-2; D gene: .; V gene: TRBV6-6
CDR3 protein: CASSQLQGWNSPLHF; CDR3 DNA: TGTGCCAGCAGCCAACTACAGGGGTGGAATTCACCCCTCCACTTT; clone size: .; J gene: TRBJ1-6; D gene: TRBD1; V gene: TRBV7-2
CDR3 protein: CARSPGAGRTGRGEQFF; CDR3 DNA: TGTGCCCGTAGTCCCGGGGCGGGGAGGACCGGGAGGGGTGAGCAGTTCTTC; clone size: .; J gene: TRBJ2-1; D gene: TRBD2; V gene: TRBV19
CDR3 protein: CASSLDGLAGVVTYEQYF; CDR3 DNA: TGTGCCAGCAGCTTAGACGGACTAGCGGGGGTCGTCACCTACGAGCAGTACTTC; clone size: .; J gene: TRBJ2-7; D gene: TRBD2; V gene: TRBV7-2
CDR3 protein: CASRSGTGGWDTQYF; CDR3 DNA: TGTGCCAGCAGGTCCGGGACAGGGGGCTGGGATACGCAGTATTTT; clone size: once; J gene: TRBJ2-3; D gene: TRBD1; V gene: TRBV7-9
CDR3 protein: CSASAGGSISNEQFF; CDR3 DNA: TGCAGTGCTAGTGCCGGCGGCTCTATAAGCAATGAGCAGTTCTTC; clone size: .; J gene: TRBJ2-1; D gene: .; V gene: TRBV20-1
CDR3 protein: CASSAITGMVGYTF; CDR3 DNA: TGTGCCAGCAGTGCGATAACAGGGATGGTCGGCTACACCTTC; clone size: .; J gene: TRBJ1-2; D gene: .; V gene: TRBV2
CDR3 protein: CASSLNSRETQYF; CDR3 DNA: TGTGCCAGCAGCTTAAACTCCCGGGAGACCCAGTACTTC; clone size: .; J gene: TRBJ2-5; D gene: .; V gene: TRBV7-3
CDR3 protein: CATSDLGDEQYF; CDR3 DNA: TGTGCCACCAGTGATTTAGGGGACGAGCAGTACTTC; clone size: many; J gene: TRBJ2-7; D gene: .; V gene: TRBV24-1
CDR3 protein: CASSSTGVNYGYTF; CDR3 DNA: TGTGCCAGCAGCTCGACAGGGGTAAACTATGGCTACACCTTC; clone size: .; J gene: TRBJ1-2; D gene: TRBD1; V gene: TRBV11-2
CDR3 protein: CASSETGGVYEQYF; CDR3 DNA: TGCGCCAGCAGCGAAACAGGGGGCGTTTACGAGCAGTACTTC; clone size: few; J gene: TRBJ2-7; D gene: TRBD1; V gene: TRBV5-1